Listed below are T cell receptor beta chains from one sample, sequenced in a study of shared clonotypes between healthy human individuals. Generated by immunoSEQ multiplex PCR, the TCRdb table keeps only in-frame clones and is missing some. The table lists about 2.3 million clones, under 95% of them singletons. Sequencing input: naive CD4+ T cells from PBMCs. These receptors were taken from a man aged 18 to 35 in good health. Some clones in this sample may be carry-over from other donors' samples. Both conserved end residues are part of each CDR3. A D gene is named only where the DNA matches it firmly. Where a row states a size, it is once, few, many or the class of an expanded clone; other rows omit it.

TRBV5-6	TRBJ2-3	.	.	TGTGCCAGCAGCTTGGAGGGCACCACTAGCACAGATACGCAGTATTTT	CASSLEGTTSTDTQYF
TRBV5-1	TRBJ2-2	.	.	TGCGCCAGCAGCCTGGCGACACAGGGGAACACCGGGGAGCTGTTTTTT	CASSLATQGNTGELFF
TRBV6-1	TRBJ1-5	TRBD1	.	TGTGCCGCGGGACAGGGATCGGGACAGCCCCAGCATTTT	CAAGQGSGQPQHF
TRBV5-1	TRBJ2-7	TRBD2	.	TGCGCCAGCAGCTACCCACAGGGACTAGCGGGAGGCACCATCTACGAGCAGTACTTC	CASSYPQGLAGGTIYEQYF
TRBV6-6	TRBJ2-3	TRBD1	.	TGTGCCAGCAGTTACCAGACAGGGGGGGCAGATACGCAGTATTTT	CASSYQTGGADTQYF
TRBV30	TRBJ2-3	.	.	TGTGCCTGGACCCGGTCAGGGGCGATGGGTACGCAGTATTTT	CAWTRSGAMGTQYF
TRBV6-6	TRBJ2-2	TRBD2	.	TGTGCCAGCAGCCGCCTAGCGGGAGTAGGTACCGGGGAGCTGTTTTTT	CASSRLAGVGTGELFF
TRBV6-6	TRBJ2-1	.	.	TGTGCCAGCAGCCCGGAACCTTTAGACAATGAGCAGTTCTTC	CASSPEPLDNEQFF
TRBV30	TRBJ2-1	.	.	TGTGCCTGGAGTACATATTACAATGAGCAGTTCTTC	CAWSTYYNEQFF
TRBV30	TRBJ2-7	TRBD2	.	TGTGCCTGGAGTTTCGGACTAGCGGGAGTTCGCGAGCAGTACTTC	CAWSFGLAGVREQYF
TRBV6-1	TRBJ2-1	TRBD2	.	TGTGCCAGCAGTGGCTACAGCGGGAGAGGGTACAATGAGCAGTTCTTC	CASSGYSGRGYNEQFF
TRBV6-1	TRBJ1-5	TRBD1	once	TGTGCCAGCAGTGAGGGACAGGGCAATCAGCCCCAGCATTTT	CASSEGQGNQPQHF
TRBV28	TRBJ1-2	.	once	TGTGCCAGCAGTTTGGTAGTGAGTGGCTACACCTTC	CASSLVVSGYTF
TRBV29-1	TRBJ2-7	TRBD2	.	TGCAGCGTTGAAGATCTGGGGACTAGCGGGAGAAGGTACGAGCAGTACTTC	CSVEDLGTSGRRYEQYF
TRBV4-2	TRBJ2-3	TRBD2	once	TGTGCCAGCAGCCAGCTAGGACTAGCGGACACAGATACGCAGTATTTT	CASSQLGLADTDTQYF
TRBV2	TRBJ2-7	.	.	TGTGCCAGCCGTGGGGGGATCTACGAGCAGTACTTC	CASRGGIYEQYF
TRBV19	TRBJ2-3	.	.	TGTGCCAGTAGTTTTAGGGGGGACGGGAGAAGGACAGATACGCAGTATTTT	CASSFRGDGRRTDTQYF
TRBV7-8	TRBJ1-4	TRBD1	.	TGTGCCAGCAGCCCGACCCGGACAGGGAGGCCATCGGGTAATGAAAAACTGTTTTTT	CASSPTRTGRPSGNEKLFF
TRBV6-5	TRBJ2-7	.	.	TGTGCCAGCAGTGGCACGAGGCGCGAGCAGTACTTC	CASSGTRREQYF
TRBV5-1	TRBJ1-1	TRBD1	once	TGCGCCAGTATAGGGACAGGGAACACTGAAGCTTTCTTT	CASIGTGNTEAFF
TRBV5-1	TRBJ2-4	.	.	TGCGCCAGCAGCTTGGAAAACATTCAGTACTTC	CASSLENIQYF
TRBV5-4	TRBJ1-3	.	.	TGTGCCAGCAGCTTGGTCCCCGGGAGGGAGATCGAAAACACCATATATTTT	CASSLVPGREIENTIYF
TRBV7-9	TRBJ1-2	.	.	TGTGCCAGCGGACATAACTATGGCTACACCTTC	CASGHNYGYTF
TRBV10-1	TRBJ2-1	TRBD2	.	TGCGCCAGCCGGGGACTACCCGACTTAGAGTACAATGAGCAGTTCTTC	CASRGLPDLEYNEQFF
TRBV5-1	TRBJ2-1	TRBD2	once	TGCGCCAGCAGCTTGGTGCTAGCGGGTAGCAATGAGCAGTTCTTC	CASSLVLAGSNEQFF
TRBV9	TRBJ2-1	.	.	TGTGCCAGCACCAAGGGGCTAGCGACCTACAATGAGCAGTTCTTC	CASTKGLATYNEQFF
TRBV9	TRBJ1-1	TRBD1	.	TGTGCCAGCAGCTTGACAGGGGACGAGACTGAAGCTTTCTTT	CASSLTGDETEAFF
TRBV7-9	TRBJ2-2	.	.	TGTGCCAGCAGCCCAGTACTGGGACCCGTAGGGGGAACCGGGGAGCTGTTTTTT	CASSPVLGPVGGTGELFF
TRBV25-1	TRBJ2-7	.	.	TGTGCCAGCATGCGGCCTAGGACCTACGAGCAGTACTTC	CASMRPRTYEQYF
TRBV9	TRBJ1-1	.	.	TGTGCCAGCAGCGTAGAGGTAGGAACTGAAGCTTTCTTT	CASSVEVGTEAFF
TRBV7-6	TRBJ2-5	.	once	TGTGCCAGCAGCTTCAATCAGGAGACCCAGTACTTC	CASSFNQETQYF
TRBV20-1	TRBJ2-1	.	.	TGCAGTGCTAGACAGCTAGCCTGGCAGTTCTTC	CSARQLAWQFF
TRBV19	TRBJ1-2	.	.	TGTGCCAGTAAGTCGACGGCTGCTAACTATGGCTACACCTTC	CASKSTAANYGYTF
TRBV7-8	TRBJ2-4	TRBD2	.	TGTGCCAGCAGCTTACGACTCGGACTAGCGGGAAACATTCAGTACTTC	CASSLRLGLAGNIQYF
TRBV7-9	TRBJ2-3	TRBD2	.	TGTGCCAGCAGCGGGACAAGCGGGAGAACAGATACGCAGTATTTT	CASSGTSGRTDTQYF
TRBV11-2	TRBJ1-3	.	.	TGTGCCAGCAGCTTAGGTGGCGGAAACACCATATATTTT	CASSLGGGNTIYF
TRBV6-5	TRBJ2-4	TRBD2	.	TGTGCCAGCAGAAAACTAGCGGAGGAAAACATTCAGTACTTC	CASRKLAEENIQYF
TRBV5-6	TRBJ1-3	.	.	TGTGCCAGCAGTTGGTTTTTGCCTGGAAACACCATATATTTT	CASSWFLPGNTIYF
TRBV5-1	TRBJ1-4	.	.	TGCGCCAGCAGCTTGCAGGGAACGGATGAAAAACTGTTTTTT	CASSLQGTDEKLFF
TRBV7-2	TRBJ1-2	TRBD1	.	TGTGCCAGCAGCCCGCGGACAGGGGGAAACTATGGCTACACCTTC	CASSPRTGGNYGYTF